The subject of this entry is one T cell receptor (beta chain). The antigen this receptor binds is unknown. There are no base qualities to consult, and no much larger clone falls within one base. Sequencer: Illumina HiSeq 1500. The public reads were quality trimmed at Q25 with fastp and then assembled into clones with MiXCR by TCRdb, keeping productive beta chains. Every distinct CDR3 protein forms one entry, paired with its most common genes and DNA. Recorded for this sample are about 130,000 distinct CDR3 sequences; 7.5% to 9% of them occurred a single time. The ten largest account for roughly a tenth of the sample. This sample was included in a study of T cell repertoires in cytomegalovirus infection (dated by TCRdb to the late 2010s). With respect to the entire study: The HLA type of each donor mattered for the analysis, because public TCR beta signatures pointed to carriage of CMV infection along with the matching HLA type. Results the study describes overall, beyond this receptor: In the ex vivo response, HLA-C-restricted CMV-specific TCR beta clonotypes were dominant, and in two of eight donors the single most frequent clonotype came from this HLA-C-restricted group. Cumulative frequency of public TCR beta family members discriminated carriers of CMV infection plus the relevant HLA type in this cohort and an independent 352-donor cohort.

This clonotype originated in a human donor in good health (CMV status not recorded). Some clones in this sample may be carry-over from other donors' samples. Sequenced: PBMCs.

The nucleotide sequence reads as follows: TGTGCCAGCAGCCAAAGTTCCAGGGTTGACTACAATGAGCAGTTCTTC. It translates as CASSQSSRVDYNEQFF. The sequence is built from TRBV3-1 and TRBJ2-1; a tentative D call is TRBD1 (5 bases match). The CDR3 measures 16 amino acids from cysteine to phenylalanine. Only the CDR3 part of the read is kept: 48 bases, read in frame from the first base. V is shortened by 2 bases, J by 3 bases, and the region joining them spans 14 bases. Per the germline V gene (reference sequence), LGHDT is the CDR1 and YNNKEL is the CDR2.